The clone carrying this TCR beta chain was seen a handful of times. This entry belongs to a study of T-cell reconstitution after alpha-beta-depleted transplantation in children. The V gene's germline CDR1 is MGHRA and CDR2 YSYEKL. This CDR3 contains 15 residues. The V end lost 1 base, the J end lost 6 bases, and 15 bases lay between the germline ends. Unique molecular identifiers were built into the TCRbeta library. Each CDR3 protein is one row after TCRdb ran MiXCR on the PCR reads. The sample has 900,000 or so distinct CDR3 sequences, 15% to 20% seen once. The genes are TRBV4-1 and TRBJ1-1; the D gene is possibly TRBD1 (5 bases). The TCR sequence derives from a male patient aged 10 to 17 who had a stem cell transplant for acute lymphoblastic leukemia, so the T cells may come from the graft donor. Sequenced material: PBMCs, mostly from graft donor cells, taken 360 days after TCRalphabeta/CD19-depleted stem cell transplant. The CDR3 nucleotides are TGCGCCAGCAGCCAAGTCAGTCTGTGGGACGCTGAAGCTTTCTTT. It encodes CASSQVSLWDAEAFF.